This record looks at one T cell receptor (beta chain) sequence and its context. Its antigen is currently unknown. Those CD8+ T cells considered naive were CD45RO-CCR7+CD27+CD95-. The study made its TRB cDNA libraries by 5' RACE, adding UMI labels. Reprocessing the 5' RACE reads, TCRdb reports a single entry for every CDR3 protein and omits DNA. The sample table sets out about 8,000 distinct CDR3 sequences. This entry comes from a study of CXCR3-negative and CXCR3-positive naive CD8 T cells. Study-level findings and limits: Researchers reported similar TRBV-TRBJ usage in naive CXCR3-negative and CXCR3-positive cells, though memory differed. CXCR3-positive naive cells had more hydrophobic TRB CDR3s than CXCR3-negative naive cells.

The CDR3 contains 13 residues. Germline assignment: CDR1 SQVTM and CDR2 ANQGSEA. This clonotype was obtained from a human donor in good health. Some clones in this sample may be carry-over from other donors' samples. The chain joins TRBV29-1 to TRBJ1-1; TCRdb's assignment of TRBD1 cannot be checked, as there is no DNA. Sequencing used naive CXCR3- CD8+ T cells from blood. Subset denoted: CD45RO-CCR7+CD27+CD95- naive CD8+ T cells lacking CXCR3 (TNR3-). CDR3 sequence: CSAPGQGLSEAFF. The full variable domain, completed using reference TRBV29-1 and TRBJ1-1, is SAVISQKPSRDICQRGTSLTIQCQVDSQVTMMFWYRQQPGQSLTLIATANQGSEATYESGFVIDKFPISRPNLTFSTLTVSNMSPEDSSIYLCSAPGQGLSEAFFGQGTRLTVV.